These 4 T cell receptor beta chains were sequenced from one sample in a study of blood T cells in healthy people across ages. Primers used in a second PCR of about 6 to 11 cycles were a sample-barcoded 5' primer and a J-beta primer mix. TCRdb redid the calling of the 5' RACE reads with MiXCR, one entry per CDR3 protein. The data show more than 1,000,000 distinct CDR3 sequences, almost 25% seen once. These data are also associated with another study on T cells of mothers and their children.

The sample was blood. These receptor sequences come from a girl aged 2-15 years in good health.

The sample holds a few counts of this clonotype. The chain combines TRBV13 with TRBJ2-3; D uncertain. The V gene lost 5 bases and the J gene lost 0 bases, with 12 bases spanning the gap. The germline gives CDR1 PRHDT, CDR2 FYEKMQ (reference sequence). The CDR3 is made up of 15 amino acids. As DNA, the CDR3 is TGTGCCAGCAGCAATAGCCCAGACAGCACAGATACGCAGTATTTT. As protein: CASSNSPDSTDTQYF.

This clonotype has only a few counts. Germline is not matched at one junction end, which may reflect a read error. This rearrangement joins TRBV7-9 to TRBJ2-5, with 7 nucleotides matching TRBD1. The CDR3 has 15 amino acids. The germline V gene encodes CDR1 SEHNR and CDR2 FQNEAQ (reference sequence). The CDR3 DNA sequence: TGTGCCAGCAGCCACAGGGGCCCGGACCAAGAGACCCAGCACTTC. Its protein product is CASSHRGPDQETQHF. Full variable domain (outside the CDR3, taken from reference TRBV7-9 and TRBJ2-5): DTGVSQNPRHKITKRGQNVTFRCDPISEHNRLYWYRQTLGQGPEFLTYFQNEAQLEKSRLLSDRFSAERPKGSFSTLEIQRTEQGDSAMYLCASSHRGPDQETQHFGPGTRLLVL.

This clonotype turned up a few times. The chain links TRBV6-2 or TRBV6-3 to TRBJ2-4; D gene unclear. The CDR3 totals 17 residues. CDR1 and CDR2 (germline): MNHEY, SVGEGT. Trimming took off 0 bases at V and 1 base at J, with 13 bases between the two ends. CDR3 bases: TGTGCCAGCAGTTACTCCATGCGTTATTGGGCCAAAAACATTCAGTACTTC. Its translation: CASSYSMRYWAKNIQYF.

This chain connects TRBV7-2 to TRBJ2-5; D possibly uses TRBD1 or TRBD2 (6 bases each). CDR3 length equals 16 residues. Germline CDR1 reads SGHTA; CDR2 reads FQGNSA. Trimming left V 4 bases short and J 5 bases short, with 20 bases between. DNA of the CDR3: TGTGCCAGCAGCTACGGGGGCTTTCGAGTTCGGGAGACCCAGTACTTC. As protein: CASSYGGFRVRETQYF. Full variable domain (outside the CDR3, taken from reference TRBV7-2 and TRBJ2-5): GAGVSQSPSNKVTEKGKDVELRCDPISGHTALYWYRQSLGQGLEFLIYFQGNSAPDKSGLPSDRFSAERTGGSVSTLTIQRTQQEDSAVYLCASSYGGFRVRETQYFGPGTRLLVL.